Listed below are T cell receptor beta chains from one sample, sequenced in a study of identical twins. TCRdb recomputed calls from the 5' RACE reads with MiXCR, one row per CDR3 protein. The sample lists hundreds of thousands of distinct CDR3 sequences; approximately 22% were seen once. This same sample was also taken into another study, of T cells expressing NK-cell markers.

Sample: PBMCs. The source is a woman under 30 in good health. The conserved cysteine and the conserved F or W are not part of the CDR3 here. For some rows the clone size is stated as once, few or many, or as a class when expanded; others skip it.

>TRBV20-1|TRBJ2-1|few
SARAREGQSYNEQF
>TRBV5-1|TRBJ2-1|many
ASSLEGLSYNEQF
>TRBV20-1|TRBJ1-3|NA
SAPYRGNTIY
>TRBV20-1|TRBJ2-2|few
SATRGHGGELF
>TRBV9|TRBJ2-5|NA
ASSLLTGHQETQY
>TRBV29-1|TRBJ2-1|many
SVDYPYNEQF
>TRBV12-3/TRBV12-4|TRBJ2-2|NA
ASRADRGTGELF
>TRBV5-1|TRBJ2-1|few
ASSRIAELHEQF
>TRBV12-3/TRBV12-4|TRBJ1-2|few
ASSLPGLYGYT
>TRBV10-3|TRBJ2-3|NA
AISESASGSTDTQY
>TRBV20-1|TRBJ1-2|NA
SARDGQGTNYGYT
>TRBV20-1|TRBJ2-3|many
SAPPTFTDTQY
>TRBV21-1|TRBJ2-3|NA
ATPLRRESTDTQY